This record concerns one TCR beta chain sequence. It has no known antigen specificity. Base qualities were left out, and no much larger clone turns up one base away. The CDR3 covers 16 residues, taking in both the cysteine and the phenylalanine. Only CDR3 DNA remains: 48 bases, in frame from the first base. V lost 3 bases and J lost 5 bases, and the count of bases not matched to a germline gene is 10. For CDR1 and CDR2, the germline V gene (reference sequence) lists LNHNV and YYDKDF. TCRbeta CDR3 regions were amplified from genomic DNA by means of the immunoSEQ Assay, a bias-controlled multiplex PCR. On the authors' methods: The number of nucleated cells in each sample was estimated from the amplification of reference gene primers within the assay. Sequence reads were collapsed and filtered to measure the absolute abundance of every unique TCRbeta CDR3 rearrangement. Productive Simpson clonality was computed per sample as the square root of Simpson's diversity index over productive rearrangements. This is the immuneACCESS table as TCRdb keeps it, with only in-frame sequences that have V and J called. A part of the clones is gone; compared with another copy, unresolved V genes explain less than half, and the rest is unexplained. V, J and clone size reflect that table, while D and trimming were determined from the DNA. This sample is represented by around 70,000 clones; around 87% of them were singletons. The ten largest account for approximately 7% of the sample.

Collaborating institutions collected whole blood in K2EDTA tubes following their own protocols. Collaborator samples were shipped for TCRbeta analysis as frozen whole blood, isolated PBMCs, or DNA extracted from either sample type. The data belong to a study of blood T cell repertoires in COVID-19 (dated by TCRdb to about 2020). At the level of the whole study: Collaborator samples came from the United States, Italy and Spain and covered acute and convalescent phases of COVID-19. Samples came from the ongoing ImmuneRACE study (first 160 participants) plus 1,254 subjects from 6 global collaborators. The material from the prospective study consisted of cDNA or gDNA derived from T cells, B-cell-depleted T cells, or PBMCs. Deeply sampled blood TCRbeta repertoires from subjects exposed to, actively infected with, or recovered from COVID-19 were included in the dataset. Where available, HLA class I and class II types were obtained from metadata supplied by the sample provider rather than from assay-based typing. The repertoires were released in a freely available public database meant as a resource for research on the immune response to SARS-CoV-2. A de-identified subject ID, COVID-19 status, age in years and sex were almost always included in the sample metadata.

Findings and caveats that apply to the study as a whole: The quantity of clinical and demographic metadata differed by source and by participant and was supplied without curation.

The sequenced sample consisted of peripheral blood. The TCR originated in a man in his forties or fifties with active COVID-19. The rearrangement joined TRBV15 to TRBJ2-5, with TRBD2 matching 9 junction bases. The nucleotides are TGTGCCACCAGCAGTATGGGGGGTAGCGGGAGTGAGACCCAGTACTTC. Its coded protein is CATSSMGGSGSETQYF.